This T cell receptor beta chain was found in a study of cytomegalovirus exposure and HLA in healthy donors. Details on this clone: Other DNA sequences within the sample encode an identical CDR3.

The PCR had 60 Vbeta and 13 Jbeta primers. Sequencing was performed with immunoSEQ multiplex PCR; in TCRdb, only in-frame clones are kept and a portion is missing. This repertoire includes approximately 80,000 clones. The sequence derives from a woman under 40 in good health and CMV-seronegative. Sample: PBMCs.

CDR3 sequence (DNA): TGTGCCAGCATCTCCCAAACAGGGATCGTGCAGTTCTTC. This sequence encodes CASISQTGIVQFF. This chain uses TRBV6-1 with TRBJ2-1, with D perhaps TRBD1 (6 bases). The CDR3 sequence is 13 residues long. From germline, CDR1 is MNHNS and CDR2 SASEGT. V was pared by 7 bases and J by 12 bases, with 19 bases between.